This TCR beta chain was recorded in a study of spatial heterogeneity in lung cancer. Specified time point: sample taken at primary tumor resection. A total of about 73 untreated early-stage non-small cell lung cancer patients served as donors. TCRdb re-derived calls from the 5' RACE reads in MiXCR, one entry per CDR3 protein. Found here are about 23,000 distinct CDR3 sequences, more than 4.5% of them singletons; the top ten hold roughly 9.9%. General study findings and limits: One measure, the expanded intratumoral alpha and beta TCR count, tracked tumor mutation counts.

This clonotype was seen at least ten times. The antigen remains undetermined. The CDR3 covers 12 residues. V dropped 12 bases and J dropped 4 bases, with 14 bases sitting between them. Germline V CDR1 and CDR2: KGHDR, SFDVKD. The sequenced sample was lung tumor tissue, obtained at surgery. The receptor's source is a male donor with early-stage non-small cell lung cancer. The chain has TRBV24-1 and TRBJ1-2, with D possibly matching TRBD1 (5 bases). DNA for the CDR3: TGTGCCGCCTCCGGGGGGTCCTATGGCTACACCTTC. Translated: CAASGGSYGYTF.